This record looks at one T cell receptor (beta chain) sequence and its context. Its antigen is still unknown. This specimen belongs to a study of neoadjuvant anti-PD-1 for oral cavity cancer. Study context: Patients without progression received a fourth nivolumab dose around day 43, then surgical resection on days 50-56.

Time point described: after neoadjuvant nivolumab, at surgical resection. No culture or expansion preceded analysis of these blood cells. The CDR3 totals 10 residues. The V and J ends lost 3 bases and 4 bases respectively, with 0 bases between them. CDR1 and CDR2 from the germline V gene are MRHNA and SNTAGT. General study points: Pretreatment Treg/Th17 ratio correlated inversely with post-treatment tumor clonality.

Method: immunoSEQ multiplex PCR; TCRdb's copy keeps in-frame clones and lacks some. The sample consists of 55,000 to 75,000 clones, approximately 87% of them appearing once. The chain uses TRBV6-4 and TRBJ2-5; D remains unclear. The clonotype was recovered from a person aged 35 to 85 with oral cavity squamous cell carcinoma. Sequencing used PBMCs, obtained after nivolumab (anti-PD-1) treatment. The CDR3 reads CASSEETQYF. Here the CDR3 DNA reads TGTGCCAGCAGTGAAGAGACCCAGTACTTC.